Each of the 13 T cell receptor beta chains below was sequenced from the same sample in a study of OX40 agonist ivuxolimab in advanced cancers. TCRdb's table, derived via immunoSEQ multiplex PCR, lists solely in-frame clones and lacks some. Among about 85,000 clones, around 85% were seen once, and the ten largest hold just under 2%. This specimen was CD4+ or CD8+ T cells sorted from blood, taken in a trial of the OX40 agonist ivuxolimab. All receptors derive from an adult with an advanced solid tumor such as melanoma, head and neck, liver or kidney cancer.

The J gene is TRBJ2-7, the V gene TRBV28, with D perhaps matching TRBD1 or TRBD2 (6 bases each). Trimming took off 4 bases at V and 4 bases at J, with 17 bases between the two ends. The CDR3 runs 15 residues. Looked up from germline, CDR1 is MDHEN and CDR2 is SYDVKM. Here the CDR3 DNA reads TGTGCCAGCAGTTCCCCGACGGGGGCGTCTTACGAGCAGTACTTC. Protein: CASSSPTGASYEQYF.

The chain couples TRBV5-1 to TRBJ2-2, with D perhaps matching TRBD1 or TRBD2 (6 bases each). Germline values: CDR1 SGHRS, CDR2 YFSETQ. The V end was cut by 7 bases, the J end by 5 bases, with 30 bases between. The CDR3 totals 19 residues. The CDR3, as DNA: TGCGCCAGCGCAACAGGGATTTCAGGGTCCGGGGGTTCGACCGGGGAGCTGTTTTTT. Translation: CASATGISGSGGSTGELFF.

The chain uses TRBV6-6 and TRBJ2-3; a possible D gene is TRBD2 (5 bases). Trimming cost V 8 bases and J 0 bases, with 12 bases left between them. The V gene's germline CDR1 is MNHNY and CDR2 SVGAGI (reference sequence). CDR3 size: 14 residues. The CDR3 coding sequence is TGTGCCAGCGGTGGACTCGGGAGCACAGATACGCAGTATTTT. Amino acids: CASGGLGSTDTQYF.

The chain has TRBV5-4 and TRBJ2-3, with 11 bases that match TRBD1. Germline values: CDR1 SGHNT, CDR2 YYREEE (reference sequence). The CDR3 consists of 15 residues. Germline trimming cut 4 bases from V and 5 bases from J; bases unmatched to any gene: 6. CDR3 DNA sequence: TGTGCCAGCAGCACGGACAGGGGGCTCGGAGATACGCAGTATTTT. Translating gives CASSTDRGLGDTQYF.

The V gene is TRBV6-5, the J gene TRBJ2-7, with D maybe TRBD1 (6 bases). The CDR3 covers 15 residues. Trimming removed 6 bases at V and 6 bases at J, with 21 bases between. Germline assignment: CDR1 MNHEY and CDR2 SVGAGI. CDR3 residues: CASSLNRVGAAEQYF. CDR3 DNA: TGTGCCAGCAGCTTAAACAGGGTGGGGGCCGCCGAGCAGTACTTC.

The gene calls are TRBV5-1 and TRBJ2-1, with TRBD2 matching over 11 bases. This CDR3 is built from 16 residues. The V gene's germline CDR1 is SGHRS and CDR2 YFSETQ. Losses at the gene ends were 5 bases for V and 4 bases for J; bases not matched to a gene: 8. The CDR3, as DNA: TGCGCCAGCAGTCGCGAAACTAGCGGGGGATACAATGAGCAGTTCTTC. This codes for CASSRETSGGYNEQFF. The variable domain in full, with the rest retrieved from reference TRBV5-1 and TRBJ2-1, is KAGVTQTPRYLIKTRGQQVTLSCSPISGHRSVSWYQQTPGQGLQFLFEYFSETQRNKGNFPGRFSGRQFSNSRSEMNVSTLELGDSALYLCASSRETSGGYNEQFFGPGTRLTVL.

The CDR3 region is CASRTGIGYTF. Written as DNA, the CDR3 is TGTGCCAGCCGGACAGGGATCGGCTACACCTTC. The gene calls are TRBV19 and TRBJ1-2; TRBD1 agrees at 8 bases. The CDR3 extends over 11 amino acids. V was clipped by 9 bases and J by 8 bases; unmatched bases: 5. Germline V lookup: CDR1 LNHDA, CDR2 SQIVND (reference sequence).

The chain carries TRBV6-1 and TRBJ1-5; 7 bases align to TRBD1. V shed 5 bases, J shed 0 bases, and the junction held 4 bases outside the gene matches. The V gene's germline CDR1 is MNHNS and CDR2 SASEGT. The CDR3 covers 15 residues. The CDR3 DNA sequence: TGTGCCAGCAGTTCCGGACAGGCTAGCAATCAGCCCCAGCATTTT. Amino acid sequence: CASSSGQASNQPQHF.

The rearrangement links TRBV27 to TRBJ2-6; D not certain. V shed 3 bases and J shed 0 bases, with 9 bases lying between them. The germline CDR1 and CDR2 sequences are MNHEY and SMNVEV (reference sequence). The CDR3 sequence is 16 residues long. The CDR3 DNA is TGTGCCAGCAGTTTTGACCCGAGCTCTGGGGCCAACGTCCTGACTTTC. Its protein is CASSFDPSSGANVLTF.

A single count supports this clone. V is TRBV7-2 and J is TRBJ1-3; 11 positions agree with TRBD1. V was clipped by 4 bases and J by 3 bases; unmatched bases: 5. CDR1 and CDR2 from the germline V gene are SGHTA and FQGNSA. The CDR3 is 16 amino acids. DNA for the CDR3: TGTGCCAGCAGCTATGGACAGGGGGCGATTGGAAACACCATATATTTT. Amino acid sequence: CASSYGQGAIGNTIYF.

The rearrangement links TRBV2 to TRBJ2-1, with 9 positions matching TRBD1. Trimming at V came to 2 bases and at J to 9 bases, leaving 11 bases not matched to a gene. Germline CDR1 is SNHLY and CDR2 is FYNNEI. This CDR3 region has 16 residues. For the CDR3, the DNA is TGTGCCAGCAGTGAACTTGGGACAGGGTCCCTAAGTGAGCAGTTCTTC. Translated: CASSELGTGSLSEQFF.

This clone was counted only a few times. The rearrangement links TRBV28 to TRBJ2-7; a possible D gene is TRBD1 (6 bases). V gave up 4 bases and J gave up 0 bases, with 7 bases separating them. This CDR3 region has 13 residues. Germline CDR1 MDHEN, CDR2 SYDVKM. CDR3 in amino acids: CASSSQGSYEQYF. CDR3 bases: TGTGCCAGCAGTTCACAGGGCTCCTACGAGCAGTACTTC.

The chain employs TRBV19 and TRBJ2-1; D call uncertain. The ends were cut back, 3 bases at V and 5 bases at J, with 11 bases in the middle. Germline V lookup: CDR1 LNHDA, CDR2 SQIVND (reference sequence). This CDR3 comprises 14 residues. The CDR3 region is CASSIQANDNEQFF. CDR3 in DNA: TGTGCCAGTAGTATTCAGGCTAATGACAATGAGCAGTTCTTC.